This entry concerns a single T cell receptor beta chain. Germline V gene sequence: CDR1 LNHNV, CDR2 YYDKDF (reference sequence). The CDR3 sequence is 14 residues long. With V trimmed by 5 bases and J by 3 bases, 5 bases remained unmatched. From RNA transcripts, TCR beta CDR3 regions were amplified. Researchers ran a first-round RT-PCR on the TCR CDR3 using the HTBI primer set. TCRdb re-called the multiplex PCR reads through MiXCR, storing one row per CDR3 protein. The sample yields just under 750,000 distinct CDR3 sequences, 30% to 40% seen once. Patients aged 18 to 65 had newly diagnosed hyperthyroidism of under 2 months' duration. Those patients with uncontrolled infection, other autoimmune disease, pregnancy or lactation were excluded. This sample was included in a study of T cells in Graves' hyperthyroidism and ophthalmopathy.

The source material was blood. The chain employs TRBV15 and TRBJ1-2, with 8 positions matching TRBD1. This receptor was identified in a woman aged 40 to 50 with Graves' hyperthyroidism. The DNA for the CDR3 is TGTGCCACCAGCGAGGCACAGGGGGACTATGGCTACACCTTC. The encoded protein is CATSEAQGDYGYTF.